This T cell receptor (beta chain) was retrieved from a study of blood T cell repertoires in COVID-19. Measured with immunoSEQ multiplex PCR; TCRdb has only the in-frame clones, and not every one. The sample lists approximately 200,000 clones, around 84% occurring once. The V gene's germline CDR1 is SGDLS and CDR2 YYNGEE. V lost 0 bases to trimming and J lost 6 bases, with 7 bases between them. The CDR3 totals 13 residues. The receptor comes from a woman between 40 and 50 years old with acute COVID-19. V and J are TRBV9 and TRBJ2-1; no firm D call. Sequences were obtained from PBMCs or T cells enriched from blood (not recorded which). CDR3 in amino acids: CASSVATGNEQFF. In DNA, the CDR3 is TGTGCCAGCAGCGTAGCTACCGGCAATGAGCAGTTCTTC.